The present T cell receptor beta chain was sequenced within a study (dated by TCRdb to the mid-2010s). Trimming removed 1 base from V and 8 bases from J, leaving 9 bases between the germline ends. From the cysteine through the phenylalanine, the CDR3 covers 13 amino acids. Only CDR3 DNA is held: 39 bases, read in frame from base 1. Via the germline V gene (reference sequence), CDR1 is GTSNPN and CDR2 SVGIG. This clonotype has more than one count but fewer than ten. It has no known antigen specificity. The record has no base qualities; no much larger clone is one base away. Library preparation used RT-PCR. The instrument given in TCRdb is Illumina MiSeq. The public reads were quality trimmed at Q25 with fastp and then assembled into clones with MiXCR by TCRdb, keeping productive beta chains. A single entry per CDR3 protein holds the most common genes and DNA from its merged rows. In all, the sample holds about 680,000 distinct CDR3 sequences, and 11% to 15% of those were seen once. The ten largest account for around 3.3% of the sample.

The rearrangement joined TRBV30 to TRBJ1-6; D gene: possibly TRBD1, on 5 matching bases. Sequenced: memory CD4+ T cells from blood. This receptor was obtained from a female donor in good health, serving as a healthy control. The CDR3: CAWSGTLDSPLHF. In nucleotide form, the sequence is TGTGCCTGGAGTGGGACACTGGATTCACCCCTCCACTTT.